A selection of T cell receptor beta chains follows, all from one sample in a study of T cell repertoires in cytomegalovirus infection. TCRdb re-analysed the reads in MiXCR, keeping a single row per CDR3 protein. Among roughly 700,000 distinct CDR3 sequences listed, around a third were seen once. Their antigens remain unidentified. The input for sequencing was cultured PBMCs, taken from culture after CMV antigen stimulation. The source is a human donor in good health (CMV status not recorded). Some clones in this sample may be carry-over from other donors' samples. CDR3s include the opening cysteine and the closing phenylalanine or tryptophan. The D gene is left open where the match is weak. Clone size, where shown, is once, few, many, or a class for clones that have expanded.

j_gene | v_gene | abundance | d_gene | CDR3aa | CDR3nt
TRBJ2-3 | TRBV20-1 | NA | TRBD2 | CSAQRGSGGASDTQYF | TGCAGTGCTCAACGAGGTAGCGGGGGGGCGTCAGATACGCAGTATTTT
TRBJ2-7 | TRBV6-6 | NA | NA | CASSYRGDGQYF | TGTGCCAGCAGTTACAGGGGGGATGGGCAGTACTTC
TRBJ2-7 | TRBV7-2 | many | NA | CASSSAGLQPHEQYF | TGTGCCAGCAGCTCGGCGGGACTGCAACCCCACGAGCAGTACTTC
TRBJ2-3 | TRBV7-9 | few | NA | CASVLGYSTDTQYF | TGTGCCAGCGTCCTAGGATACTCCACAGATACGCAGTATTTT
TRBJ2-3 | TRBV7-2 | NA | TRBD2 | CASSLRSGGGDTQYF | TGTGCCAGCAGCCTCCGTAGCGGGGGGGGTGATACGCAGTATTTT
TRBJ1-6 | TRBV4-1 | NA | TRBD1 | CASSQEPGGSPLHF | TGCGCCAGCAGCCAAGAACCAGGGGGTTCACCCCTCCACTTT
TRBJ1-5 | TRBV7-2 | NA | TRBD1 | CASSLDRGDQPQHF | TGTGCCAGCAGCCTGGACAGGGGGGATCAGCCCCAGCATTTT
TRBJ2-3 | TRBV19 | NA | TRBD2 | CASSLAGGPPRTDTQYF | TGTGCCAGTAGTCTAGCGGGGGGGCCCCCCCGCACAGATACGCAGTATTTT
TRBJ2-3 | TRBV7-2 | many | NA | CASSPASVSTPQYF | TGTGCCAGCAGCCCAGCGTCGGTCTCCACACCGCAGTATTTT
TRBJ1-4 | TRBV5-1 | NA | NA | CASSPGAGEKLFF | TGCGCCAGCAGTCCGGGCGCCGGGGAAAAACTGTTTTTT
TRBJ1-6 | TRBV7-9 | many | NA | CASSLAQGLYNSPLHF | TGTGCCAGCAGCTTAGCCCAGGGATTGTATAATTCACCCCTCCACTTT
TRBJ2-3 | TRBV2 | few | NA | CASSEVFSADTQYF | TGTGCCAGCAGTGAAGTTTTTAGCGCAGATACGCAGTATTTT
TRBJ2-5 | TRBV20-1 | few | NA | CSAISLLGQTQYF | TGCAGTGCTATTTCGTTGTTAGGCCAGACCCAGTACTTC
TRBJ2-2 | TRBV6-5 | few | NA | CASSRDPDTGELFF | TGTGCCAGCAGTCGTGACCCGGACACCGGGGAGCTGTTTTTT
TRBJ1-1 | TRBV19 | NA | TRBD1 | CASSKGQFEAFF | TGTGCCAGTAGTAAGGGACAGTTTGAAGCTTTCTTT
TRBJ2-1 | TRBV28 | NA | TRBD2 | CASGPLAGLYNEQFF | TGTGCCAGCGGACCACTAGCGGGGCTGTACAATGAGCAGTTCTTC
TRBJ2-5 | TRBV12-3/TRBV12-4 | NA | NA | CASSLQGSQETQYF | TGTGCCAGCAGTTTACAGGGCAGCCAAGAGACCCAGTACTTC
TRBJ2-1 | TRBV12-3/TRBV12-4 | NA | NA | CASSREATYNEQFF | TGTGCCAGCAGCCGGGAAGCGACCTACAATGAGCAGTTCTTC
TRBJ2-7 | TRBV27 | NA | TRBD2 | CASSLGTSGVRKYF | TGTGCCAGCAGTTTAGGGACTAGCGGGGTACGGAAGTACTTC
TRBJ2-1 | TRBV19 | NA | TRBD2 | CASSMYGGGANEQFF | TGTGCCAGTAGTATGTATGGCGGGGGGGCCAATGAGCAGTTCTTC
TRBJ1-1 | TRBV20-1 | NA | NA | CSAIIGQMNTEAFF | TGCAGTGCTATAATCGGACAAATGAACACTGAAGCTTTCTTT
TRBJ1-1 | TRBV5-5 | few | NA | CASSYDPRGYTEAFF | TGTGCCAGCAGCTACGATCCCCGAGGTTACACTGAAGCTTTCTTT
TRBJ1-2 | TRBV19 | NA | NA | CASRAPRHRGNYGYTF | TGTGCCAGTAGAGCTCCGAGGCACAGAGGTAACTATGGCTACACATTC
TRBJ2-7 | TRBV12-3/TRBV12-4 | NA | TRBD2 | CASSPATSGMSSYEQYF | TGTGCTAGCAGTCCCGCTACTAGCGGGATGTCCTCCTACGAGCAGTACTTC
TRBJ1-3 | TRBV4-1 | NA | NA | CASSLGTVSGNTIYF | TGCGCCAGCAGCCTCGGCACGGTGTCTGGAAACACCATATATTTT
TRBJ2-1 | TRBV29-1 | NA | TRBD1 | CSGQGAKYNEQFF | TGCAGCGGACAGGGGGCAAAGTACAATGAGCAGTTCTTC
TRBJ2-7 | TRBV19 | once | NA | CASSHSGSQLYEQYF | TGTGCCAGTAGTCACTCCGGGTCCCAACTTTACGAGCAGTACTTC
TRBJ2-1 | TRBV7-2 | NA | NA | CASSLDPGSNEQFF | TGTGCCAGCAGCTTAGACCCGGGTTCAAATGAGCAGTTCTTC
TRBJ2-5 | TRBV19 | few | NA | CASSSRGKETQYF | TGTGCCAGTAGTAGTCGGGGGAAGGAGACCCAGTACTTC